This T cell receptor beta chain is drawn from a study of beta chain features in type 1 diabetes. The V gene's germline CDR1 is SEHNR and CDR2 FQNEAQ (reference sequence). This CDR3 has 13 residues. V lost 3 bases and J lost 4, with 9 bases in between. Sequenced material consisted of expressed TCRB transcripts (all of the isolated RNA was reverse transcribed). The method was immunoSEQ multiplex PCR; TCRdb's version includes in-frame clones alone and lacks a portion of them. This sample yields about 150,000 clones, of which around 10% are seen a single time; under 2.5% belongs to the top ten. One heparinised blood draw, averaging about 120 mL, came from each donor. In all sorted populations, purity surpassed 95%.

This receptor was taken from a man aged 18 to 29 in good health. The chain uses TRBV7-9 and TRBJ1-1; D remains ambiguous. Sequencing was done on a sample of central memory CD4+ T cells from blood. CDR3 sequence (DNA): TGTGCCAGCAGCTTCGAACAGAGCACTGAAGCTTTCTTT. Encoded protein: CASSFEQSTEAFF.